This T cell receptor beta chain came from a study of T cell repertoires in cytomegalovirus infection. Study-level background: Matching HLA type and CMV infection were both indicated by public TCR beta signatures. Study-level points and caveats: Predominance within the ex vivo response was attributable to HLA-C-restricted CMV-specific TCR beta clonotypes. CMV carriers having the relevant HLA were flagged by cumulative public TCR beta family frequency.

The CDR3 runs 16 residues. From germline, CDR1 is SGHTA and CDR2 FQGNSA. V lost 2 bases and J lost 0, with 11 bases in between. The sample holds many counts of this clonotype. Its antigen is not identified. In TCRdb, the reads were re-called with MiXCR into one record per CDR3 protein. The sample carries roughly 570,000 distinct CDR3 sequences, roughly 42% recorded once. Sequencing used cultured PBMCs, obtained from culture after CMV antigen stimulation. This chain links TRBV7-2 with TRBJ2-1; no clear D gene. This TCR was recovered from a human donor in good health (CMV status not recorded). Some clones in this sample may be carry-over from other donors' samples. Here the CDR3 DNA reads TGTGCCAGCAGCTTAATGGGCCTTAGCTCCTACAATGAGCAGTTCTTC. This encodes CASSLMGLSSYNEQFF.